This T cell receptor (beta chain) was captured by sequencing in a study of blood T cells in healthy people across ages. On this clonotype itself: Antigen: not known. This may arise from a read error, as a much more abundant clone is one base away.

Combining a sample-barcoded 5' primer with a J-beta primer mix, a second PCR ran for about 7 to 11 cycles. TCRdb used MiXCR to reprocess the 5' RACE reads, holding one entry per CDR3 protein. This table holds about 720,000 distinct CDR3 sequences, about 20% found once. Germline CDR1 is SQVTM and CDR2 is ANQGSEA. The CDR3 extends over 12 amino acids. Staff drew 8 to 10 milliliters of peripheral blood from each donor. Every sample yielded at least 6.5 million isolated PBMCs. Study conclusions and caveats: With naive T cell percentage, TCR beta diversity showed a strong correlation. Roughly linearly, TCR beta diversity per million T cells fell as age increased.

This TCR derives from a man between 70 and 80 years old in good health. This chain connects TRBV29-1 to TRBJ2-5; no clear D gene. Sequencing was carried out using blood. The CDR3 sequence is CNVLGVGETQYF. The CDR3 bases are TGCAACGTTCTAGGTGTCGGGGAGACCCAGTACTTC.